This TCR beta chain was sequenced during a study of OX40 agonist ivuxolimab in advanced cancers. Study information: Patients with prior anti-PD-1, anti-PD-L1 or anti-CTLA-4 therapy were eligible; 40% had some. General study points: A proportion of nonresponders additionally exhibited low normalized T-cell clonal expansion.

Patients were excluded for autoimmune disease history or systemic immunosuppression. Blood was sampled at baseline, cycle 4 day 1, and cycle 7 day 1. Here immunoSEQ multiplex PCR was the method, and the copy in TCRdb shows in-frame clones only, minus some. This sample has 40,000 to 60,000 clones; roughly 86% occur once, and the top ten carry 3% to 4%. To note about this clone: Antigen unknown.

The sequenced sample was CD4+ or CD8+ T cells sorted from blood, obtained in a trial of the OX40 agonist ivuxolimab. The sequence was collected from an adult with an advanced solid tumor such as melanoma, head and neck, liver or kidney cancer.

CDR3 in DNA: TGTGCCAGCAGTTTTGACCGGACTATGACCGGGGAGCTGTTTTTT. Translation: CASSFDRTMTGELFF. This chain links TRBV27 with TRBJ2-2; D is perhaps TRBD2 (6 bases). V lost 3 bases and J 5 bases, leaving 13 bases between the germline ends. Germline V gives CDR1 MNHEY, CDR2 SMNVEV (reference sequence). The CDR3 totals 15 residues.